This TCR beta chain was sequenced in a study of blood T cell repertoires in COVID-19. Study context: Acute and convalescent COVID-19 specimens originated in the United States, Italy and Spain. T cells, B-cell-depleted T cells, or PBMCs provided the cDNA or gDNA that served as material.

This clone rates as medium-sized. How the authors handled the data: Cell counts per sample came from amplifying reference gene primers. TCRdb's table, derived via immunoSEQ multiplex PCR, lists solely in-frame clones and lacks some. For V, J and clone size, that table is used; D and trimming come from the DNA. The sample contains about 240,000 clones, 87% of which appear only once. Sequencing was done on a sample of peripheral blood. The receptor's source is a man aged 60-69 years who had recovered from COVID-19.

The CDR3 sequence: CASSLVGAGIGELFF. DNA of the CDR3: TGTGCCAGCAGCTTGGTGGGGGCAGGAATCGGGGAGCTGTTTTTT. V gene TRBV5-8 combines with J gene TRBJ2-2, with D possibly TRBD1 on 6 matching bases. Germline V gives CDR1 SGHTS, CDR2 YDEGEE. This CDR3 has 15 amino acids. Trimming removed 0 bases from V and 7 bases from J, with 13 bases in between.